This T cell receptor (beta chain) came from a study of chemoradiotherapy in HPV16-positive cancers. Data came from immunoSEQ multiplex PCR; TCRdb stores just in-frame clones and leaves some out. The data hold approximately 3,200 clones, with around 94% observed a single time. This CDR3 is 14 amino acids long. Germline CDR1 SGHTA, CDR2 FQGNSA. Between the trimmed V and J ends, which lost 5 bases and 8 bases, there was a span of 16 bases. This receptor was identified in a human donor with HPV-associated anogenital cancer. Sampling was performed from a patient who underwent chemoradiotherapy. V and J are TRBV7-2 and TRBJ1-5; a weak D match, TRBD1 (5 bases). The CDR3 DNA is TGTGCCAGCAGCAGATACGGGACGCTGGAGCCCCAGCATTTT. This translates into CASSRYGTLEPQHF.